The 3 T cell receptor beta chains below all came from one sample that was sequenced in a study of blood T cell repertoires in COVID-19. Profiling relied on immunoSEQ multiplex PCR, and the TCRdb table lists in-frame clones only, not all of them. This repertoire shows 150,000 to 200,000 clones, about 85% found once; its top ten account for less than 3.5%. The specimen sequenced was peripheral blood. These receptors all come from a human donor with acute or convalescent COVID-19. The donor label of this sample is uncertain.

The chain couples TRBV12-3 or TRBV12-4 to TRBJ1-3; perhaps TRBD1 as D (5 bases). Trimming pared 11 bases from V and 2 bases from J, leaving 13 bases between. This CDR3 comprises 13 residues. The CDR3 nucleotides are TGTGCCGGAGGGGTGAGGACTGGAAACACCATATATTTT. Protein sequence: CAGGVRTGNTIYF.

This chain links TRBV5-1 with TRBJ2-1; no definite D call. The CDR3 covers 14 residues. V was trimmed by 0 bases and J by 10 bases, leaving 14 bases between them. Germline CDR1 and CDR2: SGHRS and YFSETQ. CDR3 protein: CASSLATNTGEQFF. The CDR3 nucleotides read TGCGCCAGCAGCTTGGCCACCAATACCGGGGAGCAGTTCTTC.

The genes are TRBV19 and TRBJ1-5; 8 positions agree with TRBD1. This CDR3 has 15 residues. Germline V gives CDR1 LNHDA, CDR2 SQIVND (reference sequence). Trimming took 4 bases from V and 2 from J; bases not matched to a gene: 4. DNA for the CDR3: TGTGCCAGTAGTACCGGACAGGGAGGCAATCAGCCCCAGCATTTT. Protein: CASSTGQGGNQPQHF.